Reported below is one T cell receptor (beta chain). Its antigen is unidentified. The sample belongs to a study of T cell repertoires in cytomegalovirus infection. Turning to the study itself: Shared public TCR beta signatures pointed to both CMV infection and a matching HLA type. Overall study results and limits: Accumulated public TCR beta family frequency recognized individuals carrying CMV together with the relevant HLA. HLA-C-restricted, CMV-specific TCR beta clonotypes were dominant ex vivo.

CDR3 length: 13 amino acids. CDR1 MGHRA and CDR2 YSYEKL come from the germline V gene. Trimming removed 5 bases from V and 8 bases from J, with 13 bases in between. TCRdb re-analysed the reads in MiXCR, keeping a single row per CDR3 protein. The profile shows almost 550,000 distinct CDR3 sequences, 16% of them singletons. Sequenced material: CD8+ T cells from PBMCs. This receptor was taken from a human donor in good health (CMV status not recorded). Some clones in this sample may be carry-over from other donors' samples. The chain couples TRBV4-1 to TRBJ2-1; tentative D call: TRBD1 (5 bases). CDR3 in amino acids: CASSFESRDEQFF. CDR3 DNA: TGCGCCAGCAGCTTTGAGTCCAGGGATGAGCAGTTCTTC.